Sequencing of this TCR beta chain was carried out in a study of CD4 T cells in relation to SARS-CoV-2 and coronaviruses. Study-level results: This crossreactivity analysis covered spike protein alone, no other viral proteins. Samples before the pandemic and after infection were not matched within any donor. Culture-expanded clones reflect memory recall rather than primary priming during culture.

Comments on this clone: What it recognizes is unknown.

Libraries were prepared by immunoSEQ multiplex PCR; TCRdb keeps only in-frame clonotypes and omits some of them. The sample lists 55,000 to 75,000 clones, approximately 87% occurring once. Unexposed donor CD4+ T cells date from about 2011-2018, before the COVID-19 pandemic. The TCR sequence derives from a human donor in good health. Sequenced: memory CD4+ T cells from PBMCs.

This CDR3 is CASSLTSSGRAGDTQYF. CDR3 bases: TGCGCCAGCAGCTTGACTTCTAGCGGGAGGGCCGGGGATACGCAGTATTTT. The chain has TRBV5-1 and TRBJ2-3; 12 positions agree with TRBD2. Germline CDR1 and CDR2: SGHRS and YFSETQ. V dropped 1 base and J dropped 6; count of bases not matched to a gene: 9. This CDR3 contains 17 residues.